This T cell receptor beta chain came from a study of cytomegalovirus exposure and HLA in healthy donors. The PCR had 60 Vbeta and 13 Jbeta primers. The method was immunoSEQ multiplex PCR; TCRdb's version includes in-frame clones alone and lacks a portion of them. The top ten clones hold around 4% of a sample with hundreds of thousands of clones, 78% of them seen once. Trimming took off 5 bases at V and 2 bases at J, with 16 bases between the two ends. The CDR3 has 15 amino acids. The germline V gene has CDR1 MNHEY and CDR2 SVGAGI. This clone has only one observation. Sequencing input: PBMCs. This TCR came from a male donor in good health and CMV-seronegative. The rearrangement links TRBV6-5 to TRBJ2-7, with a weak D call TRBD1 (7 bases). CDR3 in amino acids: CASSRQGSGPYEQYF. CDR3 in DNA: TGTGCCAGCAGTCGACAGGGTAGCGGACCCTACGAGCAGTACTTC.